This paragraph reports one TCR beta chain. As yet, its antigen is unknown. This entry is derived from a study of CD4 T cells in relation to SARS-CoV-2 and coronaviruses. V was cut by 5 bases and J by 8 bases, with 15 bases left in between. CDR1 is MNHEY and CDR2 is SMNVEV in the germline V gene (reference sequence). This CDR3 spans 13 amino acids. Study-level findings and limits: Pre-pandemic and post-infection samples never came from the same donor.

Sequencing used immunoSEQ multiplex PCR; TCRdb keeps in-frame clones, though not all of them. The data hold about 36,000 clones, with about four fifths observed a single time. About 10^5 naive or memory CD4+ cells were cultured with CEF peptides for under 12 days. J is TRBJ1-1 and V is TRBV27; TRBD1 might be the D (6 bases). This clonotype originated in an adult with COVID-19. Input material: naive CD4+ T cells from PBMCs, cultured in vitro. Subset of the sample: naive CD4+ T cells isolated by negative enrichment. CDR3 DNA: TGTGCCAGCAGTCCTCCGGGACAAACAGAAGCTTTCTTT. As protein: CASSPPGQTEAFF.